The entry below gives a single TCR beta chain sequence along with its context. The record originates from a study of blood T cell repertoires in COVID-19. Overall study: The United States, Italy and Spain supplied acute and convalescent COVID-19 samples. The cDNA or gDNA used as material had been derived from T cells, B-cell-depleted T cells, or PBMCs.

The CDR3 runs 15 residues. V gave up 4 bases and J gave up 4 bases; unmatched junction bases: 6. The V gene's germline CDR1 is MNHNY and CDR2 SVGAGI (reference sequence). Libraries were prepared by immunoSEQ multiplex PCR; TCRdb keeps only in-frame clonotypes and omits some of them. This table has about 370,000 clones, roughly 90% appearing once. In assigning cohorts, the study relied on participant-reported clinical history. Recovered status in Cohort 3 required two negative PCRs, clearance, or symptom resolution. The sequence was collected from a woman aged 25 to 45 who had recovered from COVID-19. Sample: PBMCs or T cells enriched from blood (not recorded which). The chain combines TRBV6-6 with TRBJ1-4; 7 nucleotides align to TRBD1. In DNA form, the CDR3 reads TGTGCCAGCAGTTTCGGGACAGCTTTTAATGAAAAACTGTTTTTT. Its translation is CASSFGTAFNEKLFF.